The rows below give T cell receptor beta chains drawn from one sample of a study of identical twins. TCRdb independently ran MiXCR on the 5' RACE reads; one entry per CDR3 protein. The table shows roughly 480,000 distinct CDR3 sequences, with 24% occurring only once. This sample also belongs to another study, concerning T cells expressing NK-cell markers.

The sample comprised CD4+ T cells sorted from blood. These receptors were taken from a woman in her late teens or twenties in good health. The CDR3 runs from the conserved cysteine through the conserved F or W. The order of the fields is J gene, V gene, clone size, D gene, CDR3 protein, CDR3 DNA. A D gene is named only where the DNA matches it firmly. For some rows the clone size is stated as once, few or many, or as a class when expanded; others skip it.

TRBJ1-1,TRBV7-9,.,TRBD1,CASSMTGEDTEAFF,TGTGCCAGCAGTATGACAGGGGAGGACACTGAAGCTTTCTTT
TRBJ1-5,TRBV12-3/TRBV12-4,few,.,CASTLVGSNQPQHF,TGTGCCAGCACCCTGGTTGGCAGCAATCAGCCCCAGCATTTT
TRBJ2-5,TRBV7-2,.,.,CASSLEQEGTQYF,TGTGCCAGCAGCTTAGAGCAGGAGGGGACCCAGTACTTC
TRBJ2-5,TRBV20-1,few,.,CSASRPGQETQYF,TGCAGTGCTAGTAGGCCGGGACAAGAGACCCAGTACTTC
TRBJ2-1,TRBV7-8,.,TRBD2,CASSLGVATSGYNEQFF,TGTGCCAGCAGCTTAGGGGTCGCGACTAGCGGATACAATGAGCAGTTCTTC
TRBJ2-5,TRBV6-5,.,.,CASSYSKRARETQYF,TGTGCCAGCAGTTACTCGAAGAGGGCGCGGGAGACCCAGTACTTC
TRBJ2-1,TRBV9,few,TRBD1,CASSGQGRSYNEQFF,TGTGCCAGCAGCGGACAGGGTAGGTCCTACAATGAGCAGTTCTTC
TRBJ2-5,TRBV11-2,few,TRBD1,CASSLLGTAKETQYF,TGTGCCAGCAGCCTATTGGGGACAGCCAAAGAGACCCAGTACTTC
TRBJ2-1,TRBV20-1,.,.,CSARKQELVNINEQFF,TGCAGTGCTAGAAAACAAGAACTAGTTAATATCAATGAGCAGTTCTTC
TRBJ2-5,TRBV7-7,few,.,CASSPTRAGDQETQYF,TGTGCTAGCAGCCCGACTAGAGCGGGCGATCAAGAGACCCAGTACTTC
TRBJ1-1,TRBV11-2,many,.,CASSIDKNTEAFF,TGTGCCAGCAGCATCGATAAGAACACTGAAGCTTTCTTT
TRBJ2-1,TRBV12-5,.,TRBD2,CASGTPSGLAGVVSYNEQFF,TGTGCTAGTGGTACACCCTCGGGACTAGCGGGAGTTGTGTCCTACAATGAGCAGTTCTTC
TRBJ1-2,TRBV5-1,.,.,CASSPGLLNYGYTF,TGCGCCAGCAGCCCAGGACTGTTGAACTATGGCTACACCTTC
TRBJ2-2,TRBV6-2/TRBV6-3,.,.,CASSYMGTGELFF,TGTGCCAGCAGTTACATGGGCACCGGGGAGCTGTTTTTT
TRBJ2-3,TRBV24-1,few,.,CATSDNRGSTDTQYF,TGTGCCACCAGTGATAATAGGGGGAGCACAGATACGCAGTATTTT
TRBJ2-7,TRBV12-3/TRBV12-4,.,.,CASSLLPFPYEQYF,TGTGCCAGCAGTTTACTGCCATTCCCCTACGAGCAGTACTTC
TRBJ2-1,TRBV5-6,.,TRBD2,CASSLAPGLAGGHEQFF,TGTGCCAGCAGCTTGGCACCGGGACTAGCGGGGGGCCATGAGCAGTTCTTC
TRBJ2-2,TRBV20-1,.,.,CSARSGTNTGELFF,TGCAGTGCTAGAAGTGGTACGAACACCGGGGAGCTGTTTTTT
TRBJ2-7,TRBV7-9,.,.,CATTVPNQDEQYF,TGTGCCACCACAGTCCCGAATCAGGACGAGCAGTACTTC
TRBJ2-2,TRBV3-1,many,TRBD2,CASSRGGRMSTGELFF,TGTGCCAGCAGCCGGGGCGGGAGGATGAGTACCGGGGAGCTGTTTTTT
TRBJ2-1,TRBV24-1,few,TRBD1,CATSVSPGQGKEEQFF,TGTGCCACCAGTGTGTCACCGGGACAGGGGAAGGAGGAGCAGTTCTTC
TRBJ2-7,TRBV12-3/TRBV12-4,few,.,CASSLGPLRYEQYF,TGTGCCAGCAGTTTAGGGCCCCTTAGGTACGAGCAGTACTTC
TRBJ2-5,TRBV5-1,.,.,CASTVLETQYF,TGCGCCAGCACCGTCTTAGAGACCCAGTACTTC
TRBJ2-1,TRBV5-6,many,.,CASSRVGPSFF,TGTGCCAGCAGCCGGGTGGGGCCCTCGTTCTTC
TRBJ2-7,TRBV30,.,TRBD2,CAWSVPPGGRGTYEQYF,TGTGCCTGGAGTGTACCACCGGGAGGGAGAGGGACCTACGAGCAGTACTTC
TRBJ1-1,TRBV12-3/TRBV12-4,medium-sized,.,CASSLLENTEAFF,TGTGCCAGCAGTTTACTGGAAAACACTGAAGCTTTCTTT
TRBJ2-2,TRBV20-1,few,TRBD1,CSARSLGGQHTGELFF,TGCAGTGCTAGATCCCTAGGGGGACAGCACACCGGGGAGCTGTTTTTT
TRBJ2-3,TRBV4-3,.,TRBD2,CASSQASGRLSDTQYF,TGCGCCAGCAGCCAGGCTAGCGGGAGGTTGTCAGATACGCAGTATTTT
TRBJ2-1,TRBV20-1,few,TRBD2,CSAWGLAGGNNNEQFF,TGCAGTGCTTGGGGACTAGCGGGAGGTAATAACAATGAGCAGTTCTTC
TRBJ1-3,TRBV14,.,.,CASSQTTSSGNTIYF,TGTGCCAGCAGTCAGACGACCAGCTCTGGAAACACCATATATTTT
TRBJ2-3,TRBV10-1,many,.,CASSETKGSTDTQYF,TGCGCCAGCAGTGAAACGAAAGGGAGCACAGATACGCAGTATTTT
TRBJ2-6,TRBV20-1,.,.,CSARGSGYTGANVLTF,TGCAGTGCTAGAGGTTCAGGGTACACTGGGGCCAACGTCCTGACTTTC
TRBJ2-7,TRBV5-1,.,TRBD2,CASSMRAGYEQYF,TGCGCCAGCAGCATGAGAGCGGGATACGAGCAGTACTTC
TRBJ2-1,TRBV12-3/TRBV12-4,.,TRBD2,CASTGLAGNEQFF,TGTGCCAGCACGGGACTAGCTGGCAATGAGCAGTTCTTC
TRBJ2-5,TRBV20-1,.,.,CSVQDVQETQYF,TGCAGTGTGCAGGACGTTCAGGAGACCCAGTACTTC
TRBJ2-1,TRBV20-1,.,TRBD1,CSAKDNRGSYNEQFF,TGCAGTGCCAAAGACAACAGGGGCTCCTACAATGAGCAGTTCTTC
TRBJ2-7,TRBV6-2/TRBV6-3,few,.,CASSSNLGSEYF,TGTGCCAGCAGTTCGAACCTTGGCTCGGAGTACTTC
TRBJ1-1,TRBV27,.,TRBD1,CASSSTGGAEAFF,TGTGCCAGCAGTTCGACAGGGGGGGCTGAAGCTTTCTTT
TRBJ2-7,TRBV5-5,few,TRBD1,CASSLAGTGAYEQYF,TGTGCCAGCAGCCTAGCCGGGACAGGCGCCTACGAGCAGTACTTC
TRBJ2-2,TRBV2,.,TRBD2,CASKIAGANTGELFF,TGTGCCAGCAAGATAGCGGGGGCGAACACCGGGGAGCTGTTTTTT
TRBJ2-7,TRBV7-8,few,.,CASSRGFINEQYF,TGTGCCAGCAGCCGGGGGTTTATCAACGAGCAGTACTTC
TRBJ2-1,TRBV5-1,.,TRBD1,CASSKGQGMNEQFF,TGCGCCAGCAGCAAGGGACAGGGGATGAATGAGCAGTTCTTC
TRBJ2-5,TRBV15,.,.,CATSRGPGQETQYF,TGTGCCACCAGCAGAGGTCCAGGCCAAGAGACCCAGTACTTC
TRBJ2-1,TRBV9,many,TRBD2,CASSIRGAYNEQFF,TGTGCCAGCAGCATCCGGGGGGCCTACAATGAGCAGTTCTTC
TRBJ1-5,TRBV11-3,.,.,CASSRDADQPQHF,TGTGCCAGCAGCCGGGACGCCGATCAGCCCCAGCATTTT
TRBJ2-5,TRBV7-9,few,.,CASSLLGVQETQYF,TGTGCCAGCAGCTTGCTGGGGGTCCAAGAGACCCAGTACTTC
TRBJ1-5,TRBV6-1,few,.,CASSMKDRRNQPQHF,TGTGCCAGCAGTATGAAGGACCGGAGAAATCAGCCCCAGCATTTT
TRBJ1-1,TRBV10-3,few,.,CAIRERTVNTEAFF,TGTGCCATCAGAGAGCGGACGGTGAACACTGAAGCTTTCTTT
TRBJ2-5,TRBV29-1,many,.,CSVEVTGQETQYF,TGCAGCGTTGAAGTGACGGGGCAAGAGACCCAGTACTTC
TRBJ2-1,TRBV7-2,.,TRBD2,CASRRGGTVNEQFF,TGTGCCAGCAGGCGGGGGGGAACGGTCAATGAGCAGTTCTTC
TRBJ2-3,TRBV5-6,.,.,CASSLGGGRQGDTQYF,TGTGCCAGCAGCCTCGGAGGCGGGAGACAGGGGGATACGCAGTATTTT
TRBJ2-5,TRBV7-2,.,TRBD2,CASSFLAGVGETQYF,TGTGCCAGCAGCTTCCTAGCGGGGGTGGGAGAGACCCAGTACTTC
TRBJ2-1,TRBV12-3/TRBV12-4,few,.,CASSLARGWYNEQFF,TGTGCCAGCAGTTTAGCGAGGGGATGGTACAATGAGCAGTTCTTC
TRBJ2-3,TRBV29-1,few,TRBD1,CSVWDRVSDTQYF,TGCAGCGTTTGGGACAGGGTATCAGATACGCAGTATTTT
TRBJ2-3,TRBV20-1,.,.,CSARLAHPGDGSTDTQYF,TGCAGTGCTAGACTCGCCCACCCGGGGGACGGTAGCACAGATACGCAGTATTTT
TRBJ2-4,TRBV13,few,TRBD2,CASSSRLAGGDIQYF,TGTGCCAGCAGCTCCAGACTAGCGGGAGGTGACATTCAGTACTTC
TRBJ2-5,TRBV2,.,TRBD1,CASRGTGSYQETQYF,TGTGCCAGCAGGGGGACAGGTAGTTACCAAGAGACCCAGTACTTC
TRBJ2-7,TRBV4-2,.,.,CASSQDLAGRSYEQYF,TGTGCCAGCAGCCAAGATCTTGCGGGCCGCTCCTACGAGCAGTACTTC
TRBJ2-3,TRBV12-3/TRBV12-4,many,TRBD2,CASSLHPGAGELTDTQYF,TGTGCCAGCAGTCTACACCCTGGGGCGGGAGAGCTCACAGATACGCAGTATTTT